The present entry profiles one T cell receptor beta chain with its context. The sample is drawn from a study of cytomegalovirus exposure and HLA in healthy donors. PCR employed 60 Vbeta and 13 Jbeta primers. TCRdb's table, derived via immunoSEQ multiplex PCR, lists solely in-frame clones and lacks some. The repertoire holds around 150,000 clones, with roughly 80% as singletons. The clonotype comes from a man aged 30-40 years in good health and CMV-seropositive. Sequenced material: PBMCs.

CDR3: CASSEAGANTGELFF. CDR3 in DNA: TGTGCCAGCAGTGAGGCAGGGGCGAACACCGGGGAGCTGTTTTTT. J is TRBJ2-2 and V is TRBV28; possible D gene TRBD1, 6 bases. CDR1 and CDR2 from the germline V gene are MDHEN and SYDVKM. Trimming removed 5 bases from V and 0 bases from J, with 10 bases in between. The CDR3 spans 15 residues.